The clone carrying this T cell receptor (beta chain) has at least ten counts. Each CDR3 protein gets one entry after TCRdb re-called the 5' RACE reads with MiXCR. The sample yields 280,000 or so distinct CDR3 sequences, roughly 8.2% seen once. CDR1 SGHRS and CDR2 YFSETQ come from the germline V gene. The CDR3 covers 14 residues. The V and J ends lost 7 bases and 2 bases respectively, with 15 bases between them. This record belongs to a study of T-cell memory formation after mild COVID-19. The specimen was PBMCs or a T cell subset sorted from them (not recorded which). The rearrangement uses TRBV5-1 and TRBJ1-2; possibly TRBD1 for D (6 bases). The clonotype comes from a man between 18 and 29 years old who had mild COVID-19 (a few samples of this study predate the infection). Cell type and time point are not known. CDR3 DNA: TGCGCCAGCGGGTCAGGGGATCGCAACTATGGCTACACCTTC. As protein: CASGSGDRNYGYTF.